These 13 T cell receptor beta chains came from one sample sequenced in a study of blood T cell repertoires in COVID-19 (dated by TCRdb to the early 2020s). To prepare the library, the immunoSEQ multiplex PCR assay was applied. Imported from immuneACCESS, the table was reduced by TCRdb to in-frame sequences with V and J called. These copies leave out some clones; in studies compared against another copy, an unresolved V gene accounts for under half, and the cause of the remainder is not known. Across this sample there are approximately 93,000 clones, with about 91% seen only once. The ten biggest clones cover over 0.45% of the sample. Sequencing used peripheral blood. These receptors all come from a man aged 55 to 70 with acute or convalescent COVID-19.

The chain combines TRBV18 with TRBJ2-7, with TRBD1 matching over 9 bases. Trimming at V came to 6 bases and at J to 3 bases, leaving 9 bases not matched to a gene. The CDR3 is 15 residues long. Germline V gene lookup returns CDR1 KGHSH and CDR2 LQKENI. The CDR3 spells CASSESGTGLYEQYF. The CDR3 nucleotides are TGTGCCAGCTCTGAATCGGGGACAGGGCTCTACGAGCAGTACTTC. The whole variable domain, remainder taken from reference TRBV18 and TRBJ2-7, is NAGVMQNPRHLVRRRGQEARLRCSPMKGHSHVYWYRQLPEEGLKFMVYLQKENIIDESGMPKERFSAEFPKEGPSILRIQQVVRGDSAAYFCASSESGTGLYEQYFGPGTRLTVT.

CDR3 DNA: TGTGCCAGCTCACCGTCAGGGGGTAACAATCAGCCCCAGCATTTT. Its protein product is CASSPSGGNNQPQHF. V is TRBV18 and J is TRBJ1-5, with 7 bases identical to TRBD1. CDR1 KGHSH and CDR2 LQKENI come from the germline V gene. This CDR3 is built from 15 residues. Losses at the gene ends were 3 bases for V and 3 bases for J; bases not matched to a gene: 5.

This chain connects TRBV9 to TRBJ2-7; D possibly corresponds to TRBD2 (5 bases). The CDR3 is 13 amino acids. The germline CDR1 and CDR2 sequences are SGDLS and YYNGEE. The germline V and J ends were trimmed by 2 bases and 6 bases, with 12 bases remaining between them. CDR3 DNA: TGTGCCAGCAGCGTCGTAACTAGTTCCGAGCAGTACTTC. This encodes CASSVVTSSEQYF.

The rearrangement uses TRBV6-5 and TRBJ1-2, with 7 bases that match TRBD1. The CDR3 totals 13 residues. Losses at the gene ends were 6 bases for V and 6 bases for J; bases not matched to a gene: 7. Germline V gives CDR1 MNHEY, CDR2 SVGAGI. The CDR3 region has the DNA TGTGCCAGCAGCTTAACAGGGGTGGATGGCTACACCTTC. It codes for CASSLTGVDGYTF.

This chain connects TRBV4-2 to TRBJ2-7; 9 bases line up with TRBD1. The V segment lost 3 bases and the J segment 4 bases; nucleotides outside the gene matches: 7. There are 15 residues in the CDR3. Germline V gene sequence: CDR1 LGHNA, CDR2 YNFKEQ. CDR3 bases: TGTGCCAGCAGCCACGCCGGGACAGGGCTATACGAGCAGTACTTC. Residues: CASSHAGTGLYEQYF.

The V and J genes are TRBV6-5 and TRBJ1-3, with D possibly being TRBD1 (5 bases). There are 14 residues in the CDR3. Germline CDR1 reads MNHEY; CDR2 reads SVGAGI. Trimming removed 6 bases from V and 3 bases from J, with 12 bases in between. CDR3 residues: CASRGGVFGNTIYF. The CDR3 region has the DNA TGTGCCAGCAGGGGGGGGGTCTTTGGAAACACCATATATTTT.

The chain recombines TRBV9 with TRBJ1-2; unclear D gene. The CDR3 sequence is 13 residues long. Germline V CDR1 and CDR2: SGDLS, YYNGEE. Trimming cost V 0 bases and J 6 bases, with 9 bases left between them. CDR3 coding DNA: TGTGCCAGCAGCGTAGATGAGAATGATGGCTACACCTTC. Protein sequence: CASSVDENDGYTF.

CDR3 in DNA: TGTGCCAGCAGCTTGGGGACAGTGGGGGTCAATGGCTACACCTTC. This gives the protein CASSLGTVGVNGYTF. This chain links TRBV5-6 with TRBJ1-2, with D maybe TRBD1 (6 bases). The CDR3 spans 15 residues. Deletions cut 0 bases from V and 6 bases from J, with 15 bases between. Germline-derived CDR1 and CDR2 are SGHDT and YYEEEE.

The genes are TRBV10-3 and TRBJ1-2, with TRBD1 as a possible D gene (5 bases). Trimming removed 3 bases at V and 5 bases at J, with 16 bases between. CDR1 ENHRY and CDR2 SYGVKD come from the germline V gene. The CDR3 totals 15 residues. In DNA, the CDR3 is TGTGCCATCAGTGATGGATCGGCAGGGTTTTATGGCTACACCTTC. This gives the protein CAISDGSAGFYGYTF.

The chain couples TRBV12-5 to TRBJ2-1; a possible D gene is TRBD1 (6 bases). V shed 6 bases and J shed 8 bases, with 14 bases lying between them. The CDR3 totals 13 residues. CDR1 is LGHNT, CDR2 FRNRAP, per germline. The chain's CDR3 is CASGGQSWDEQFF. In DNA, the CDR3 is TGTGCTAGTGGAGGACAGTCCTGGGATGAGCAGTTCTTC.

This clone was counted a single time. The V call is TRBV23-1, the J call TRBJ2-3; TRBD2 aligns across 7 bases. TRBV23-1 is identified as an open reading frame with a role that is uncertain. The CDR3 runs 16 residues. V lost 0 bases and J lost 1; bases outside the gene matches: 4. CDR3 amino acids: CASSQSRGGGTDTQYF. In nucleotides, the CDR3 is TGCGCCAGCAGTCAATCGCGGGGAGGGGGCACAGATACGCAGTATTTT.

V is TRBV6-5 and J is TRBJ2-7; D may be TRBD1 (6 bases). Deletions cut 0 bases from V and 3 bases from J, with 15 bases between. The CDR3 sequence is 16 residues long. CDR1 is MNHEY and CDR2 is SVGAGI in the germline V gene. The CDR3 DNA follows: TGTGCCAGCAGTTACTCGGCAGGGGTTGACATCTACGAGCAGTACTTC. Encoded protein: CASSYSAGVDIYEQYF.

The V gene is TRBV29-1, the J gene TRBJ1-1, with 7 bases lining up with TRBD1. The CDR3 has 13 amino acids. V was pared by 7 bases and J by 0 bases, with 5 bases of the junction left unmatched. Looked up from germline, CDR1 is SQVTM and CDR2 is ANQGSEA. The CDR3 DNA sequence: TGCAGCGCGGGGGGGACAGTGAACACTGAAGCTTTCTTT. Protein sequence: CSAGGTVNTEAFF.